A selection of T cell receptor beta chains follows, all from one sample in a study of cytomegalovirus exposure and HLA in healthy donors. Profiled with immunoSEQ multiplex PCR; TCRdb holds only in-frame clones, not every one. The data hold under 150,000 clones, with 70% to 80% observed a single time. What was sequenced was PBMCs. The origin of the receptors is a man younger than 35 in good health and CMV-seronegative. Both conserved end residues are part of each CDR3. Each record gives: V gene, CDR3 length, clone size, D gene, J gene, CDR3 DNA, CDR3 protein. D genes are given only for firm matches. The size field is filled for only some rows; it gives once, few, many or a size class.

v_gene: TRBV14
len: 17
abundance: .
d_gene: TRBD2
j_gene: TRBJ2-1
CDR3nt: TGTGCCAGCAGCCAGGGACTCGGGGGGTTTCGGTACAATGAGCAGTTCTTC
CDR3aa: CASSQGLGGFRYNEQFF

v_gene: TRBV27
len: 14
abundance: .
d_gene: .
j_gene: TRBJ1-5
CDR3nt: TGTGCCAGCAGTTTTGACGGCCGGGGGCAGCCCCAGCATTTT
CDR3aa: CASSFDGRGQPQHF

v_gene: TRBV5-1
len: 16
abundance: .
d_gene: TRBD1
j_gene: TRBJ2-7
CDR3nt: TGCGCCAGCAGCGTTTACCGGGACAGGGGACGATACGAGCAGTACTTC
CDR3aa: CASSVYRDRGRYEQYF

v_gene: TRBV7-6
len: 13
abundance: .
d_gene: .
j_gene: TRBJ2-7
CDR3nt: TGTGCCAGCAGCTCGATGGGTCCGGGAGAGCAGTACTTC
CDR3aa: CASSSMGPGEQYF

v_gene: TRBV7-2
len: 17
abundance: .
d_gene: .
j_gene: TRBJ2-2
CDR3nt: TGTGCCAGCAGCTTAGGGCCTGGGGCAGGGATCCCCGGGGAGCTGTTTTTT
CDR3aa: CASSLGPGAGIPGELFF

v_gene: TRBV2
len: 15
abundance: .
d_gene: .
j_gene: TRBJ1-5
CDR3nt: TGTGCCAGCAGTGAAGCCCAGGGTAGCAATCAGCCCCAGCATTTT
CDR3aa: CASSEAQGSNQPQHF

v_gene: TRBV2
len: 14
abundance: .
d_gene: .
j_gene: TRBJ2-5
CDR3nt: TGTGCCAGCAGTGAAAGGGTCTCGGGGGAGACCCAGTACTTC
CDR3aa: CASSERVSGETQYF

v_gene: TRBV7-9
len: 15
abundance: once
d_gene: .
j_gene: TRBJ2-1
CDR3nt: TGTGCCAGCAGCTCTAGACTAGGGACCTACAATGAGCAGTTCTTC
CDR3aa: CASSSRLGTYNEQFF

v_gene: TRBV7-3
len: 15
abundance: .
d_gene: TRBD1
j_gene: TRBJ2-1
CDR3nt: TGTGCCAGCAGAACCCCGGGACAGGGGGGAAATGAGCAGTTCTTC
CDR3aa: CASRTPGQGGNEQFF

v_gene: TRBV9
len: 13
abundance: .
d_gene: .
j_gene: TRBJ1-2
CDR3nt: TGTGCCAGCAGCGACGGGAACAGCTATGGCTACACCTTC
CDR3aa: CASSDGNSYGYTF

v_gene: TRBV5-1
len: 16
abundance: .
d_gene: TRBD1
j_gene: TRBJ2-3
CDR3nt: TGCGCCAGCAGCTTGGTTACAGGGGCAGTCGCAGATACGCAGTATTTT
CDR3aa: CASSLVTGAVADTQYF

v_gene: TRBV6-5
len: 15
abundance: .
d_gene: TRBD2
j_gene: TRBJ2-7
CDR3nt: TGTGCCAGCAGTTACAGCCTAGCGGGCTCCTACGAGCAGTACTTC
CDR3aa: CASSYSLAGSYEQYF

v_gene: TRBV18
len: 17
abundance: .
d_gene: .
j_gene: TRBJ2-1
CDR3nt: TGTGCCAGCTCACCGACTGGCGGGACAGAAAACTACAATGAGCAGTTCTTC
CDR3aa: CASSPTGGTENYNEQFF

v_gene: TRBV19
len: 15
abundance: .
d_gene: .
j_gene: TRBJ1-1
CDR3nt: TGTGCCAGTAGTATTCATTCCCAATCGAACACTGAAGCTTTCTTT
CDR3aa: CASSIHSQSNTEAFF

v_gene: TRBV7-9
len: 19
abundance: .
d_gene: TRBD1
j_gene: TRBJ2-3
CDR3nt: TGTGCCAGCAGCTTGGGTACCTTCCGGGACAGGGAACACACAGATACGCAGTATTTT
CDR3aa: CASSLGTFRDREHTDTQYF

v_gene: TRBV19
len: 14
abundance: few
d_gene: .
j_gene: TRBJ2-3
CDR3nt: TGTGCCAGTAGTAGGGCCTACCTCACAGATACGCAGTATTTT
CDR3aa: CASSRAYLTDTQYF

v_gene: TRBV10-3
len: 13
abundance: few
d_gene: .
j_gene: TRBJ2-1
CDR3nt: TGTGCCAGTTGGCCGGGGTCCTACAATGAGCAGTTCTTC
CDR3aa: CASWPGSYNEQFF

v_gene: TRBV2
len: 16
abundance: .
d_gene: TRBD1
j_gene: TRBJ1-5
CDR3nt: TGTGCCAGCAGGAACGGACAGGGGGTAAGCAATCAGCCCCAGCATTTT
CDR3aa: CASRNGQGVSNQPQHF

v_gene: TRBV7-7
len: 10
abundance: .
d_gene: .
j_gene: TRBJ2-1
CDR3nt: TGTGCCAGCACCCCCCCCGGTTTAGTCTTC
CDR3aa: CASTPPGLVF

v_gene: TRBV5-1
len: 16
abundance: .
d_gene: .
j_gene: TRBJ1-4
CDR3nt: TGCGCCAGCAGTCCTGGGGGGACGGACCGTAATGAAAAACTGTTTTTT
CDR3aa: CASSPGGTDRNEKLFF

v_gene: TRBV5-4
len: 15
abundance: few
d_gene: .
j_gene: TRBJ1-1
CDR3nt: TGTGCCAGCAGGCCCGCTGGGAGGGAGAACACTGAAGCTTTCTTT
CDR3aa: CASRPAGRENTEAFF

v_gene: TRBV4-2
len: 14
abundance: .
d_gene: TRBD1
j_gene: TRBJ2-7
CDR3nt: TGTGCCAGCAGCCAAGGACAGGGTACCTACGAGCAGTACTTC
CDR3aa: CASSQGQGTYEQYF

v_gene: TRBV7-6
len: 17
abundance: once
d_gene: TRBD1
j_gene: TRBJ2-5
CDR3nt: TGTGCCAGCAGCGCGGGACAGGGGGCAATAGGGGGGGAGACCCAGTACTTC
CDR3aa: CASSAGQGAIGGETQYF

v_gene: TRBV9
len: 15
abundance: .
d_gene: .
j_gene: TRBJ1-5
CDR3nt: TGTGCCAGCAGCGTTACAGCCCTCATAAATCAGCCCCAGCATTTT
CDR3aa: CASSVTALINQPQHF

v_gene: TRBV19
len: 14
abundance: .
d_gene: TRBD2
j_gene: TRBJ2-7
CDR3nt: TGTGCCAGTGCAAGGACTAGCGGGGCCTACGAGCAGTACTTC
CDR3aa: CASARTSGAYEQYF

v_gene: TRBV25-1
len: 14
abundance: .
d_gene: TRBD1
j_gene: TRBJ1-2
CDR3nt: TGTGCCAGCAGTGGAACAGGGGTTGACTATGGCTACACCTTC
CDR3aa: CASSGTGVDYGYTF

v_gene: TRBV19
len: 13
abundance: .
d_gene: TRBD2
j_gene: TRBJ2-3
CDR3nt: TGTGCCAGTAGTAACGGGGGGGCGGATACGCAGTATTTT
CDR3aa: CASSNGGADTQYF

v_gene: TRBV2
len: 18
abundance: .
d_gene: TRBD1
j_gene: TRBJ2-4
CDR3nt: TGTGCCACCCAAGAGGAATTATGGACAGGATCAGCCAAAAACATTCAGTACTTC
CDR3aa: CATQEELWTGSAKNIQYF

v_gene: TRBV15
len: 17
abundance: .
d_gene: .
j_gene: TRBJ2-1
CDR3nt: TGTGCCACCAGCAGACCTTTCGGGAAGAGCTCCTACAATGAGCAGTTCTTC
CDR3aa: CATSRPFGKSSYNEQFF

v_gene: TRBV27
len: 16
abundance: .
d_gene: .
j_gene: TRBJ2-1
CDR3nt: TGTGCCAGCAGTTTACAGGCAGGGGTTCTCTACAATGAGCAGTTCTTC
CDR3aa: CASSLQAGVLYNEQFF

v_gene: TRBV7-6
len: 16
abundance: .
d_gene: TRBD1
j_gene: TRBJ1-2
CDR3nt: TGTGCCAGCAGCCCGGGACAGTACGTGGGTTCGTTGGGCTACACCTTC
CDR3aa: CASSPGQYVGSLGYTF

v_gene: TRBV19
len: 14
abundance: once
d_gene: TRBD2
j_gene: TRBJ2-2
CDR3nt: TGTGCCAGTAGGGGCGGGGGGTACACCGGGGAGCTGTTTTTT
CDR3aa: CASRGGGYTGELFF

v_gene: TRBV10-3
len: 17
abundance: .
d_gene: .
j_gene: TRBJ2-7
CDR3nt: TGTGCCATCAGTGAGTTAGGCGTTGACAGAGAAGCCTACGAGCAGTACTTC
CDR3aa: CAISELGVDREAYEQYF

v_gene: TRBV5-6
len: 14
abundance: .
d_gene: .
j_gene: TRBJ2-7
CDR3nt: TGTGCCAGCAGCTTAGTTGGAGCCTCCTACGAGCAGTACTTC
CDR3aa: CASSLVGASYEQYF

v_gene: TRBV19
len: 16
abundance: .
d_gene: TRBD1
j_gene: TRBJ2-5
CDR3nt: TGTGCCAGTAGTAAGTCGGGACAGGGACTGCAAGAGACCCAGTACTTC
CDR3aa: CASSKSGQGLQETQYF